This note documents a single T cell receptor (beta chain) sequence. Its antigen is still unknown. The sample comes from a study of molecular identifiers for immune sequencing clone quantification. At the level of the study: In the replicates, RNA derived from 20,000 or 100,000 naive CD8 cells was divided into five parts, and four were sequenced. Study-wide results and caveats: Clonotypes surpassing 20 RNA copies contained over 98% of effector molecules, versus under 1% in naive cells.

Sorting recovered naive CD8 T cells on a CD8+CD4-CCR7+CD45RA+ profile. The length of the CDR3 is 14 residues. Trimming pared 5 bases from V and 2 bases from J, leaving 12 bases between. Germline V gene sequence: CDR1 SEHNR, CDR2 FQNEAQ (reference sequence). Previously published methods and listed TCR primers were used for the bulk TCR libraries. TCRdb processed the PCR reads anew with MiXCR; each CDR3 protein has one entry. This table holds about 630,000 distinct CDR3 sequences, 25% found once. This receptor was taken from a human donor in good health. Some libraries in this study had Jurkat cell RNA spiked in. This chain joins TRBV7-9 and TRBJ1-2; unclear D gene. The source material was naive CD8+ T cells from blood, with Jurkat cell RNA spiked in. Subset described: FACS-sorted CD8+CD4-CCR7+CD45RA+ naive T cells. CDR3 nucleotides: TGTGCCAGCAGCCCAGAACAGCGAAACTATGGCTACACCTTC. It specifies CASSPEQRNYGYTF.